The next 30 T cell receptor beta chains were all read from a single sample in a study of blood T cells in healthy people across ages. Primers used in a second PCR of roughly 6 to 11 cycles were a sample-barcoded 5' primer and a J-beta primer mix. TCRdb re-analysed the 5' RACE reads in MiXCR, keeping a single row per CDR3 protein. The table lists 650,000 to 1,000,000 distinct CDR3 sequences, roughly 34% of them singletons. The sample taken for sequencing was blood. Source of these receptors: a young man in good health.

The gene calls are TRBV7-2 and TRBJ2-4, with D possibly matching TRBD2 (6 bases). The germline CDR1 and CDR2 sequences are SGHTA and FQGNSA. V was trimmed by 3 bases and J by 13 bases, leaving 22 bases between them. CDR3 length: 15 residues. The CDR3 is CASSFGAGSYNEQYF. DNA of the CDR3: TGTGCCAGCAGCTTCGGAGCGGGCTCCTACAATGAGCAGTACTTC.

This clonotype came up a few times. The chain combines TRBV5-5 with TRBJ1-2; weak D call: TRBD1 (5 bases). This CDR3 is 14 amino acids long. V lost 1 base and J lost 7, with 14 bases in between. Germline assignment: CDR1 SGHKS and CDR2 YYEKEE (reference sequence). CDR3 in amino acids: CASSLISGSGGYTF. CDR3 nucleotide sequence: TGTGCCAGCAGCTTGATCTCAGGGTCGGGTGGCTACACCTTC.

At least ten counts were recorded for this clonotype. The J gene is TRBJ2-5, the V gene TRBV7-3; no clear D gene. Germline assignment: CDR1 SGHTA and CDR2 FQGTGA. V lost 3 bases, J lost 5 bases, and 10 bases lay in between. The length of the CDR3 is 13 residues. CDR3 sequence (DNA): TGTGCCAGCAGCTTCGGCGAGAGGGAGACCCAGTACTTC. Translated: CASSFGERETQYF.

The count of this clonotype is one. At one boundary the junction diverges from the germline segment, which might be a read error. The chain is built from TRBV19 and TRBJ1-2; no definite D call. The CDR3 contains 14 residues. The germline V gene has CDR1 LNHDA and CDR2 SQIVND (reference sequence). The CDR3 loop reads CASSISTANYGYAF. The CDR3 region has the DNA TGTGCCAGTAGTATAAGCACGGCAAACTATGGCTACGCCTTC.

The V and J genes are TRBV6-5 and TRBJ1-2; D not resolved. Between the trimmed V and J ends, which lost 7 bases and 2 bases, there was a span of 17 bases. The CDR3 extends over 15 amino acids. Germline CDR1 is MNHEY and CDR2 is SVGAGI. CDR3 sequence: CASTREGPSNYGYTF. The CDR3 DNA reads as TGTGCCAGCACCCGTGAGGGCCCCTCCAACTATGGCTACACCTTC.

The chain employs TRBV7-9 and TRBJ1-2; 7 nucleotides match TRBD1. This CDR3 comprises 14 residues. V trimming: 5 bases; J trimming: 3 bases; junction bases outside the gene matches: 6. Per the germline V gene, CDR1 is SEHNR and CDR2 is FQNEAQ (reference sequence). CDR3 sequence reads: CASSTGQVHYGYTF. The CDR3 bases are TGTGCCAGCAGCACCGGACAGGTGCACTATGGCTACACCTTC.

The chain carries TRBV11-2 and TRBJ2-7; the match to TRBD1 covers 8 bases. CDR1 SGHAT and CDR2 FQNNGV come from the germline V gene. Unmatched junction bases numbered 10, after V lost 6 bases and J lost 6 bases. The CDR3 covers 14 residues. CDR3 sequence: CASSLGADRGEQYF. CDR3 nucleotides: TGTGCCAGCAGTCTAGGGGCCGACAGGGGCGAGCAGTACTTC.

The V and J genes are TRBV20-1 and TRBJ2-1; tentatively, D is TRBD2 (6 bases). Trimming took off 6 bases at V and 2 bases at J, with 14 bases between the two ends. Germline values: CDR1 DFQATT, CDR2 SNEGSKA (reference sequence). The CDR3 consists of 14 residues. For the CDR3, the DNA is TGCAGTGCCCCGGGGGACGAGGCCTACAATGAGCAGTTCTTC. Translation: CSAPGDEAYNEQFF.

This clonotype showed up many times. The CDR3 spells CASSLSGGFTDTQYF. In DNA form, the CDR3 reads TGTGCCAGCAGCTTATCGGGAGGTTTCACAGATACGCAGTATTTT. The V call is TRBV7-2, the J call TRBJ2-3, with 7 bases aligning to TRBD2. Germline V CDR1 and CDR2: SGHTA, FQGNSA. The trim removed 2 bases at V and 2 bases at J, leaving 4 bases unmatched. This CDR3 is built from 15 residues.

This clonotype was found a few times. The chain uses TRBV30 and TRBJ1-1; D is undetermined. Trimming left V 0 bases short and J 10 bases short, with 12 bases between. The germline V gene encodes CDR1 GTSNPN and CDR2 SVGIG (reference sequence). The CDR3 extends over 12 amino acids. CDR3 in amino acids: CAWSVEDYGAFF. DNA of the CDR3: TGTGCCTGGAGTGTAGAGGATTACGGAGCTTTCTTT.

This clonotype has more than one count but fewer than ten. The chain couples TRBV6-2 or TRBV6-3 to TRBJ1-4, with no clear D. Looked up from germline, CDR1 is MNHEY and CDR2 is SVGEGT. CDR3 length equals 14 residues. Trimming removed 5 bases from V and 4 bases from J, with 11 bases in between. The CDR3: CASSDPVNNEKLFF. CDR3 DNA: TGTGCCAGCAGTGACCCCGTCAATAATGAAAAACTGTTTTTT.

V is TRBV18 and J is TRBJ2-3, with 8 nucleotides matching TRBD2. The CDR3 is 16 amino acids. Germline-derived CDR1 and CDR2 are KGHSH and LQKENI. With V trimmed by 2 bases and J by 3 bases, 7 bases remained unmatched. The CDR3 protein is CASSPSPSGLTDTQYF. The CDR3 coding sequence is TGTGCCAGCTCACCAAGCCCTAGCGGGCTGACAGATACGCAGTATTTT.

This clonotype has more than one count but fewer than ten. Written as DNA, the CDR3 is TGTGCCAGCAGCGTAGGAGGGGACGGAGCTCGAGGGGCTTTCTTT. It is translated as CASSVGGDGARGAFF. The chain is built from TRBV9 and TRBJ1-1, with D perhaps matching TRBD1 (5 bases). Trimming removed 0 bases from V and 11 bases from J, with 20 bases in between. Looked up from germline, CDR1 is SGDLS and CDR2 is YYNGEE. The CDR3 totals 15 residues.

This sequence joins TRBV19 and TRBJ2-3, with 9 nucleotides matching TRBD2. J was trimmed by 2 bases and V by 8 bases; bases with no gene match: 5. This CDR3 spans 14 amino acids. Germline values: CDR1 LNHDA, CDR2 SQIVND (reference sequence). The CDR3 sequence: CASRTSEYTDTQYF. The CDR3 region has the DNA TGTGCCAGTCGGACTAGCGAATACACAGATACGCAGTATTTT. The complete variable domain, with remaining parts taken from reference TRBV19 and TRBJ2-3, reads DGGITQSPKYLFRKEGQNVTLSCEQNLNHDAMYWYRQDPGQGLRLIYYSQIVNDFQKGDIAEGYSVSREKKESFPLTVTSAQKNPTAFYLCASRTSEYTDTQYFGPGTRLTVL.

This clonotype has more than one count but fewer than ten. V and J are TRBV30 and TRBJ1-5, with D possibly being TRBD1 (6 bases). Trimming removed 5 bases at V and 1 base at J, with 12 bases between. The CDR3 loop spans 14 amino acids. Germline assignment: CDR1 GTSNPN and CDR2 SVGIG (reference sequence). DNA for the CDR3: TGTGCCTGGCAGGGGAGGGAAAGCAATCAGCCCCAGCATTTT. This gives the protein CAWQGRESNQPQHF.

This clonotype was seen a few times. The chain is built from TRBV12-3 or TRBV12-4 and TRBJ1-1; D is undetermined. Trimming removed 6 bases at V and 7 bases at J, with 12 bases between. The CDR3 contains 12 residues. The DNA of the CDR3 is TGTGCCAGCAGCCGATTGAGGGATGAAGCTTTCTTT. It encodes CASSRLRDEAFF.

This clonotype was seen only a few times. V usage is TRBV10-3 and J usage is TRBJ1-2; 10 positions agree with TRBD1. J gave up 7 bases and V 6 bases, and 5 bases lay outside the gene matches. The CDR3 is 13 amino acids. Germline-derived CDR1 and CDR2 are ENHRY and SYGVKD. CDR3 region: CAIRQTGGGGYTF. The CDR3 bases are TGTGCCATCAGGCAGACAGGGGGCGGTGGCTACACCTTC.

The chain couples TRBV5-1 to TRBJ2-2; D is possibly TRBD1 or TRBD2 (5 bases each). The CDR3 is made up of 16 amino acids. Germline assignment: CDR1 SGHRS and CDR2 YFSETQ. The ends were cut back, 3 bases at V and 0 bases at J, with 12 bases in the middle. The CDR3 is CASSYMGRANTGELFF. CDR3 DNA: TGCGCCAGCAGCTATATGGGACGGGCGAACACCGGGGAGCTGTTTTTT. The entire variable domain, with the rest obtained from reference TRBV5-1 and TRBJ2-2, is as follows: KAGVTQTPRYLIKTRGQQVTLSCSPISGHRSVSWYQQTPGQGLQFLFEYFSETQRNKGNFPGRFSGRQFSNSRSEMNVSTLELGDSALYLCASSYMGRANTGELFFGEGSRLTVL.

This chain links TRBV2 with TRBJ1-1; D remains unclear. CDR1 is SNHLY, CDR2 FYNNEI, per germline. The germline V and J ends were trimmed by 2 bases and 2 bases, with 6 bases remaining between them. The CDR3 consists of 13 residues. CDR3 in DNA: TGTGCCAGCAGTGAAATCCTCAACACTGAAGCTTTCTTT. Translating it yields CASSEILNTEAFF. The variable domain in full, completed from reference TRBV2 and TRBJ1-1, reads EPEVTQTPSHQVTQMGQEVILRCVPISNHLYFYWYRQILGQKVEFLVSFYNNEISEKSEIFDDQFSVERPDGSNFTLKIRSTKLEDSAMYFCASSEILNTEAFFGQGTRLTVV.

This clonotype came up many times. The CDR3 region has the DNA TGCAGTGCTAGCGGGGGGCAAGAGACCCAGTACTTC. This encodes CSASGGQETQYF. The rearrangement joins TRBV20-1 to TRBJ2-5, with 7 bases that match TRBD2. Unmatched junction bases numbered 0, after V lost 3 bases and J lost 2 bases. The CDR3 has 12 residues. CDR1 and CDR2 (germline): DFQATT, SNEGSKA (reference sequence).

This clonotype showed up just a few times. V usage is TRBV12-3 or TRBV12-4 and J usage is TRBJ1-4; 7 bases are shared with TRBD1. With 4 bases clipped from V and 8 bases from J, the junction kept 7 bases outside the gene matches. CDR3 length: 14 amino acids. CDR3 DNA sequence: TGTGCCAGCAGTTCCACAGGGGAGAAGGAAAAACTGTTTTTT. Encoded protein: CASSSTGEKEKLFF.

Of note for this clonotype: This could be a read error, since a much larger clone is one nucleotide away. CDR3 nucleotides: TGCGGCGTTGCTGGTTCGAGAGACACAGATACGCAGTATTTT. It is translated as CGVAGSRDTDTQYF. The chain recombines TRBV29-1 with TRBJ2-3; no definite D call. Germline assignment: CDR1 SQVTM and CDR2 ANQGSEA. The CDR3 loop spans 14 amino acids.

Regarding this clonotype: This sequence may be a read error, since a much larger clone differs from it by one base. The rearrangement joins TRBV20-1 to TRBJ2-1; no clear D. CDR1 and CDR2 (germline): DFQATT, SNEGSKA (reference sequence). This CDR3 spans 16 amino acids. The CDR3 reads CSARDRFQMSYNAQFF. CDR3 in DNA: TGCAGTGCTAGAGATCGATTCCAAATGTCCTACAATGCGCAGTTCTTC.

The chain employs TRBV20-1 and TRBJ1-6; D is possibly TRBD1 (5 bases). Germline V gives CDR1 DFQATT, CDR2 SNEGSKA (reference sequence). The V end lost 1 base, the J end lost 9 bases, and 13 bases lay between the germline ends. The CDR3 runs 14 residues. In nucleotides, the CDR3 is TGCAGTGCTAGAGTTCGCCGGGGGACTTCACCCCTCCACTTT. Encoded protein: CSARVRRGTSPLHF.

In this sample, this clonotype turned up many times. The chain employs TRBV7-9 and TRBJ1-2; no clear D. The CDR3 totals 15 residues. V shed 1 base and J shed 0 bases, with 9 bases lying between them. Looked up from germline, CDR1 is SEHNR and CDR2 is FQNEAQ (reference sequence). The CDR3 DNA reads TGTGCCAGCAGCTTAGAAGGGTGGACTAACTATGGCTACACCTTC. Translating gives CASSLEGWTNYGYTF. Complete variable domain (other parts from reference TRBV7-9 and TRBJ1-2): DTGVSQNPRHKITKRGQNVTFRCDPISEHNRLYWYRQTLGQGPEFLTYFQNEAQLEKSRLLSDRFSAERPKGSFSTLEIQRTEQGDSAMYLCASSLEGWTNYGYTFGSGTRLTVV.

CDR3 sequence (DNA): TGCAGCGTTGTAAGGGGGCAGGACTACGAGCAGTACTTC. As protein: CSVVRGQDYEQYF. The V call is TRBV29-1, the J call TRBJ2-4, with TRBD1 matching 7 bases. The J call may be mistaken, given a closer DNA end match to TRBJ2-7. This CDR3 is 13 amino acids long. Germline V gene data show CDR1 as SQVTM and CDR2 as ANQGSEA.

This chain connects TRBV27 to TRBJ2-6; D possibly matches TRBD1 or TRBD2 (5 bases each). The CDR3 covers 19 residues. Germline values: CDR1 MNHEY, CDR2 SMNVEV (reference sequence). The V end lost 4 bases, the J end lost 2 bases, and 21 bases lay between the germline ends. The CDR3 sequence is CASSSAYFGRGPGANVLTF. The DNA for the CDR3 is TGTGCCAGCAGTTCCGCATACTTCGGTCGGGGCCCTGGGGCCAACGTCCTGACTTTC.

A remark on this clonotype: Mismatch with germline at one junction end may stem from a read error. The chain links TRBV7-2 to TRBJ2-1, with a tentative D call TRBD1 (5 bases). The CDR3 sequence is 15 residues long. CDR1 and CDR2 (germline): SGHTA, FQGNSA. The CDR3 DNA reads TGTGCCAGCAACTTACAGGAGACGGCCTACAATGAGCAGTTCTTC. Amino acids: CASNLQETAYNEQFF.

This clonotype was seen a handful of times. The rearrangement links TRBV27 to TRBJ2-1, with D perhaps given as TRBD1 or TRBD2 (5 bases each). The germline V and J ends were trimmed by 8 bases and 4 bases, with 15 bases remaining between them. The CDR3 spans 14 residues. Germline loops: CDR1 MNHEY, CDR2 SMNVEV (reference sequence). CDR3 bases: TGTGCCAGCCGATATCCGGGGCAGTACAATGAGCAGTTCTTC. Translating gives CASRYPGQYNEQFF.

In its sample, this clonotype was seen a few times. J is TRBJ2-7 and V is TRBV4-2; no firm D call. The J call is uncertain, as TRBJ2-5 better fits the DNA end. The CDR3 runs 13 residues. In germline, CDR1 is LGHNA, CDR2 YNFKEQ. CDR3 amino acids: CASQETPGETQYF. The CDR3 DNA reads as TGTGCCAGCCAAGAAACCCCCGGAGAGACCCAGTACTTC.